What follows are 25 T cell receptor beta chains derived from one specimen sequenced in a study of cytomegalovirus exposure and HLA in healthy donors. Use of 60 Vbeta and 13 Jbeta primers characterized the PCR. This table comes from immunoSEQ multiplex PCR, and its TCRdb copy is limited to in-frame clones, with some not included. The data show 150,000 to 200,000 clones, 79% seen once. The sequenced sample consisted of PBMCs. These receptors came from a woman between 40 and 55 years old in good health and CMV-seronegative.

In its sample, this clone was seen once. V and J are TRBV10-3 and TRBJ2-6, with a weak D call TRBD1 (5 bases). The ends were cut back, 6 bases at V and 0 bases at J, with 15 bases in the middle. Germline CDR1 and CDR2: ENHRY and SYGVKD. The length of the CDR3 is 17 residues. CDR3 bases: TGTGCCATCAGCCTCGAACGTCAGGGCTCTGGGGCCAACGTCCTGACTTTC. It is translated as CAISLERQGSGANVLTF.

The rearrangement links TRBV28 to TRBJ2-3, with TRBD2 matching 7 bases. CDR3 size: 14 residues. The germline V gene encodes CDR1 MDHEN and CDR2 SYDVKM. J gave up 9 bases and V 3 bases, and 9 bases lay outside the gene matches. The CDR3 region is CASSLGAGSWTQYF. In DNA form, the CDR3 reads TGTGCCAGCAGTTTGGGAGCGGGATCGTGGACGCAGTATTTT.

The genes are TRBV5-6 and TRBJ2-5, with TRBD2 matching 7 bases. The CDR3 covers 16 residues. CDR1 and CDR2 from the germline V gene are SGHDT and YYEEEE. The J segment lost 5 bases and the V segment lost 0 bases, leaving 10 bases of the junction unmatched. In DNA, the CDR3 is TGTGCCAGCAGCTTGGGAACTGGACTAGGCTGGGAGACCCAGTACTTC. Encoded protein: CASSLGTGLGWETQYF.

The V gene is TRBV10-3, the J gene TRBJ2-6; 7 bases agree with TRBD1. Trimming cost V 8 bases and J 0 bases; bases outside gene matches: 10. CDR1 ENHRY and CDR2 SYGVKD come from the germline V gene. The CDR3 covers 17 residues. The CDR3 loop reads CAIASLQGFSGANVLTF. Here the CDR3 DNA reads TGTGCCATCGCCTCTCTACAGGGGTTCTCTGGGGCCAACGTCCTGACTTTC.

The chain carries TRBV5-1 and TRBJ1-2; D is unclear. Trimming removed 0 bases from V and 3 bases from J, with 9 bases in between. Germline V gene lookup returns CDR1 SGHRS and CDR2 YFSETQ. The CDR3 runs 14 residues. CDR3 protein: CASSLAVADYGYTF. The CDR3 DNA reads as TGCGCCAGCAGCTTGGCGGTTGCCGACTATGGCTACACCTTC.

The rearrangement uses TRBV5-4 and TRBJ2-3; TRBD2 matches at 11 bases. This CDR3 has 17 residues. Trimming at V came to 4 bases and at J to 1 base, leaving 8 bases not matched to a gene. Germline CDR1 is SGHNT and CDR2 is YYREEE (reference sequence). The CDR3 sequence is CASSRHLSGGGTDTQYF. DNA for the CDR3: TGTGCCAGCAGCCGCCACCTTAGCGGGGGGGGCACAGATACGCAGTATTTT.

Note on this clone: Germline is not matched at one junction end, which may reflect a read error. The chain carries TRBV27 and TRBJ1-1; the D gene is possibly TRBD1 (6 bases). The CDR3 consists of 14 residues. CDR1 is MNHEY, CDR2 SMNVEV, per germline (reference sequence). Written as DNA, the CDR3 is TGTGCCAGCAGTTTTAACAGGGTGAAAACTGAAGCTTTCTTT. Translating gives CASSFNRVKTEAFF.

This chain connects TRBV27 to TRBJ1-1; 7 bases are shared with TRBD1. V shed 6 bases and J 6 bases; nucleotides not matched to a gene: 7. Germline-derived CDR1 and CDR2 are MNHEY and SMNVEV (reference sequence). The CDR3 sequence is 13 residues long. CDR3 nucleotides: TGTGCCAGCAGATTTCAGGGGGTCGCTGAAGCTTTCTTT. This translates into CASRFQGVAEAFF.

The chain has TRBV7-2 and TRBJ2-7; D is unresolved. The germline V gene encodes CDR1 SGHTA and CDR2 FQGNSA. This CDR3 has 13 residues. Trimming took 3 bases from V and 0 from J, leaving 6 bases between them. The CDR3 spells CASSFSSSYEQYF. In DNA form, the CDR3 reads TGTGCCAGCAGCTTCTCTAGCTCCTACGAGCAGTACTTC.

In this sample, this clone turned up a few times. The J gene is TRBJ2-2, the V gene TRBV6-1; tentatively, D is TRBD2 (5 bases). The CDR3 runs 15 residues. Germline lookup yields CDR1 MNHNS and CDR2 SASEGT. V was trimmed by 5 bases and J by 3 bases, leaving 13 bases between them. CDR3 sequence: CASSLRVEYTGELFF. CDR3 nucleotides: TGTGCCAGCAGTTTGAGGGTAGAATACACCGGGGAGCTGTTTTTT.

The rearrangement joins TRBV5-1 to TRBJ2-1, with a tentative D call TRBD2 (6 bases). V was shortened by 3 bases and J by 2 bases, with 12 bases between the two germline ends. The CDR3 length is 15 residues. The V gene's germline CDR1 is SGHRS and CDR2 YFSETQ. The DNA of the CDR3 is TGCGCCAGCAGCTCTAGCGTTTTGGCCTACAATGAGCAGTTCTTC. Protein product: CASSSSVLAYNEQFF. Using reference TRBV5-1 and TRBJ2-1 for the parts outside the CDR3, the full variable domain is KAGVTQTPRYLIKTRGQQVTLSCSPISGHRSVSWYQQTPGQGLQFLFEYFSETQRNKGNFPGRFSGRQFSNSRSEMNVSTLELGDSALYLCASSSSVLAYNEQFFGPGTRLTVL.

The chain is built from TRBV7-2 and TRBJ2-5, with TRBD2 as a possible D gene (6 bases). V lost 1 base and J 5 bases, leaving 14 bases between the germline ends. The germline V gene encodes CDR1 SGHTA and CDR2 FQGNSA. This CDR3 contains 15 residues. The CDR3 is CASSLDGRAGETQYF. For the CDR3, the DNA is TGTGCCAGCAGCTTAGACGGCAGGGCGGGGGAGACCCAGTACTTC.

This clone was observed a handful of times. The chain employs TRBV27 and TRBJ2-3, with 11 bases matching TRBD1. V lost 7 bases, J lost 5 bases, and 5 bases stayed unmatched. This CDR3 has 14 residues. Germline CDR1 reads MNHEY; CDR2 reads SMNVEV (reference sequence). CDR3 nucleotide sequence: TGTGCCAGCACACCGGACAGGGGGCAAGATACGCAGTATTTT. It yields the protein CASTPDRGQDTQYF.

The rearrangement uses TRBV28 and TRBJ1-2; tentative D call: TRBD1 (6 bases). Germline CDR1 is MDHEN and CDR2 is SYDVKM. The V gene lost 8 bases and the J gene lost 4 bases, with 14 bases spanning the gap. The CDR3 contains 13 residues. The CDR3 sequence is CASEQGNTYGYTF. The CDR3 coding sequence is TGTGCCAGCGAACAGGGAAACACCTATGGCTACACCTTC.

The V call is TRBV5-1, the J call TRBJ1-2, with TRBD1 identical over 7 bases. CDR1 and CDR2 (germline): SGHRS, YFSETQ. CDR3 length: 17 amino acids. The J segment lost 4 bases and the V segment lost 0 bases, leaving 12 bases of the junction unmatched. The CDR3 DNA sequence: TGCGCCAGCAGCTTGGTGGGCAGGGGGGTTTCGACCTATGGCTACACCTTC. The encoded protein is CASSLVGRGVSTYGYTF. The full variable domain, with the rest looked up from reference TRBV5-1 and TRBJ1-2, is KAGVTQTPRYLIKTRGQQVTLSCSPISGHRSVSWYQQTPGQGLQFLFEYFSETQRNKGNFPGRFSGRQFSNSRSEMNVSTLELGDSALYLCASSLVGRGVSTYGYTFGSGTRLTVV.

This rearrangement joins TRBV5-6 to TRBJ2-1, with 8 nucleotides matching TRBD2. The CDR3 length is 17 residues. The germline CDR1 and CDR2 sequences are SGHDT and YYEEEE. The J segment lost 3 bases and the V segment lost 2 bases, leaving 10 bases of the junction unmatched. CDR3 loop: CASSLARGGAFYNEQFF. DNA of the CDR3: TGTGCCAGCAGCTTAGCCCGGGGGGGGGCATTCTACAATGAGCAGTTCTTC.

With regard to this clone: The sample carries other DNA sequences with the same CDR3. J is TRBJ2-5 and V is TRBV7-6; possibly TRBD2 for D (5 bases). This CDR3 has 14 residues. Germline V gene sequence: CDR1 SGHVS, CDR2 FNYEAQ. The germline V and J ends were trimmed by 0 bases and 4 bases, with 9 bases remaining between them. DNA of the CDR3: TGTGCCAGCAGCTTAGCGGCAGGAGGAGAGACCCAGTACTTC. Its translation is CASSLAAGGETQYF.

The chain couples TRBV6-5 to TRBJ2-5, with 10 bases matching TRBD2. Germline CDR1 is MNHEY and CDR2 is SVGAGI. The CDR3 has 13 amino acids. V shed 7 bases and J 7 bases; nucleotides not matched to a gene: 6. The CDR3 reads CASTSAGGWTQYF. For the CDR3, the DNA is TGTGCCAGCACCTCAGCGGGAGGGTGGACCCAGTACTTC.

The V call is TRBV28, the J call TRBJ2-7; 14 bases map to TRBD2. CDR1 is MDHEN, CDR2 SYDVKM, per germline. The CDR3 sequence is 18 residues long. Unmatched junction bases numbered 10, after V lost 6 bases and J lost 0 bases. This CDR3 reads CASRPPGLAGASSYEQYF. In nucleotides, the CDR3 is TGTGCCAGCAGGCCTCCGGGACTAGCGGGAGCGAGCTCCTACGAGCAGTACTTC.

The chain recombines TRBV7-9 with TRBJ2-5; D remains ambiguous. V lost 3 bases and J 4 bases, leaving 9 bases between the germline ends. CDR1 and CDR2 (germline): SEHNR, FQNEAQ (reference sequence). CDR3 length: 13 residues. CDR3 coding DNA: TGTGCCAGCAGCTTCCTCCCCCCAGAGACCCAGTACTTC. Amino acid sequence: CASSFLPPETQYF.

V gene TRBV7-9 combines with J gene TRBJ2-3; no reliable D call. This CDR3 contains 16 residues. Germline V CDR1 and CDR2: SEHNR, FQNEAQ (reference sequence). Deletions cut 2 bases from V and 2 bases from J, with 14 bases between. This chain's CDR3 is CASSLTINRLTDTQYF. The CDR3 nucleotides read TGTGCCAGCAGCTTAACTATAAACCGGCTCACAGATACGCAGTATTTT.

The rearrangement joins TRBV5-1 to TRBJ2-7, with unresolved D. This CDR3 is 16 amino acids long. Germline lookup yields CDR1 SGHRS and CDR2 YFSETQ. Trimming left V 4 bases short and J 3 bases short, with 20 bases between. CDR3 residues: CASSPNPSNFLYEQYF. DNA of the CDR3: TGCGCCAGCAGCCCAAACCCTTCTAACTTCCTCTACGAGCAGTACTTC.

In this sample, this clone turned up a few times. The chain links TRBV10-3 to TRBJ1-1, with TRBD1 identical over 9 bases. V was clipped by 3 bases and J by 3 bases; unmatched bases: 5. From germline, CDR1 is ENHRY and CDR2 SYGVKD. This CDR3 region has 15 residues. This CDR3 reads CAISELTGGDTEAFF. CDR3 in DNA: TGTGCCATCAGTGAACTTACAGGGGGCGACACTGAAGCTTTCTTT.

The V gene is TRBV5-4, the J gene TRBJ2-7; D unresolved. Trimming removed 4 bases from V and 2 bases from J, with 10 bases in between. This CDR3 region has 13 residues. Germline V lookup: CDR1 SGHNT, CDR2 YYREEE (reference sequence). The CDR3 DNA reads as TGTGCCAGCAGCCCAACACCTCCCTACGAGCAGTACTTC. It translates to CASSPTPPYEQYF.

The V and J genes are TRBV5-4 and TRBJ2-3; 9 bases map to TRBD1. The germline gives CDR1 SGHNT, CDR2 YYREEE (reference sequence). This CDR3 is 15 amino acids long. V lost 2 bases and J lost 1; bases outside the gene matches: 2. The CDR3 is CASSLQGAGTDTQYF. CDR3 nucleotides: TGTGCCAGCAGCTTACAGGGGGCCGGCACAGATACGCAGTATTTT.